This is a list of T cell receptor beta chains from one sample in a study of blood T cell repertoires in COVID-19. Repertoires were generated with immunoSEQ multiplex PCR, while TCRdb's copy carries only in-frame clones and drops some. The table has some 200,000 clones, approximately 86% seen once; the top ten hold 2% to 2.5%. The specimen sequenced was PBMCs or T cells enriched from blood (not recorded which). Receptors were obtained from a woman aged 25 to 39 who had recovered from COVID-19. Each CDR3 is given without its conserved first and last residue.

J gene,V gene,CDR3 protein
TRBJ2-3,TRBV16,ASSQFTAYSTDTQY
TRBJ1-1,TRBV29-1,SVEGRGTEAF
TRBJ1-5,TRBV5-1,ASSLGGRQPQH
TRBJ2-1,TRBV24-1,ATSSRGGPYTNEQF
TRBJ1-4,TRBV10-3,AIRPGTGRTNEKLF
TRBJ1-4,TRBV7-2,ASSYDTSNEKLF
TRBJ1-2,TRBV6-6,ASSYSRGEPYGYT
TRBJ1-6,TRBV4-3,ASSQVSTALPLH
TRBJ2-7,TRBV29-1,SVEDYLYEQY
TRBJ1-4,TRBV15,ATSRDSWSGEGATNEKLF
TRBJ2-4,TRBV5-1,ASSLVTPGQGDSAKNIQY
TRBJ1-5,TRBV19,ASSISSGGFNQPQH
TRBJ2-1,TRBV7-3,ASSYGGSGRGDEQF
TRBJ1-4,TRBV29-1,SVGQRQSEKLF
TRBJ1-6,TRBV6-2/TRBV6-3,ASNPRGSPLH
TRBJ1-5,TRBV18,ASSPSYGGNQPQH
TRBJ2-5,TRBV4-1,ASSQAKDRPSGQETQY
TRBJ2-2,TRBV4-3,ASSQVAGKTGELF
TRBJ2-7,TRBV19,AVGGATGGSYEQY
TRBJ2-2,TRBV11-2,ASSRDRLTGELF
TRBJ1-4,TRBV9,ASSDSTANEKLF
TRBJ2-2,TRBV18,ASSPRRGEQGLTGELF